The next 27 T cell receptor beta chains were all read from a single sample in a study of T cells in Graves' hyperthyroidism and ophthalmopathy. Amplification yielded TCR beta CDR3 regions, with RNA transcripts as the source. The HTBI set primed first-round TCR CDR3 RT-PCR. MiXCR, run by TCRdb on the multiplex PCR reads, gives a single entry per CDR3 protein. This sample has 200,000 to 300,000 distinct CDR3 sequences, with about 24% found just once. Sequencing used blood. The receptors stem from a woman aged 40 to 49 with Graves' ophthalmopathy.

This clonotype appeared many times. The rearrangement links TRBV19 to TRBJ2-7, with TRBD2 identical over 11 bases. Trimming cost V 6 bases and J 3 bases; bases outside gene matches: 1. The CDR3 has 13 residues. The germline gives CDR1 LNHDA, CDR2 SQIVND (reference sequence). The CDR3 spells CASSGLAGYEQYF. The CDR3 DNA follows: TGTGCCAGTAGCGGACTAGCGGGCTACGAGCAGTACTTC.

This clonotype was observed many times. The chain links TRBV7-8 to TRBJ2-7; D call uncertain. V lost 3 bases, J lost 0 bases, and 15 bases lay in between. The CDR3 loop spans 16 amino acids. CDR1 and CDR2 from the germline V gene are SGHVS and FQNEAQ. The CDR3 spells CASSLSEQRSSYEQYF. The CDR3 nucleotides are TGTGCCAGCAGCTTGTCCGAGCAAAGGAGCTCCTACGAGCAGTACTTC.

In this sample, this clonotype turned up many times. This chain links TRBV29-1 with TRBJ2-7, with a weak D call TRBD1 (5 bases). CDR1 and CDR2 (germline): SQVTM, ANQGSEA. The CDR3 extends over 15 amino acids. V was cut by 3 bases and J by 6 bases, with 21 bases left in between. This chain's CDR3 is CSVDSGHQRLGEQYF. The CDR3 bases are TGCAGCGTTGATTCTGGACACCAAAGATTGGGCGAGCAGTACTTC.

This clonotype was counted many times. The chain uses TRBV12-3 or TRBV12-4 and TRBJ2-5, with 14 nucleotides matching TRBD2. There are 16 residues in the CDR3. Trimming removed 5 bases from V and 4 bases from J; junction bases left unmatched: 6. As DNA, the CDR3 is TGTGCCAGCAGTGCCGGGACTAGCGGGAGTGGAGAGACCCAGTACTTC. This codes for CASSAGTSGSGETQYF.

The table lists this clonotype with a few counts. The chain has TRBV5-1 and TRBJ2-7, with D possibly being TRBD2 (7 bases). The V and J ends lost 0 bases and 6 bases respectively, with 16 bases between them. This CDR3 comprises 15 residues. Looked up from germline, CDR1 is SGHRS and CDR2 is YFSETQ. The CDR3 is CASSLEDGGGGEQYF. In DNA, the CDR3 is TGCGCCAGCAGCTTGGAAGACGGAGGGGGGGGCGAGCAGTACTTC.

The rearrangement uses TRBV2 and TRBJ1-1; 8 nucleotides match TRBD1. Germline CDR1 SNHLY, CDR2 FYNNEI. The CDR3 is made up of 16 amino acids. Trimming took 2 bases from V and 5 from J; bases not matched to a gene: 10. CDR3 sequence (DNA): TGTGCCAGCAGTGAAAGGCAGGGGGCCGGTCGGACTGAAGCTTTCTTT. Its translation: CASSERQGAGRTEAFF.

This clonotype was counted at least ten times. The chain links TRBV10-3 to TRBJ2-3; 8 bases line up with TRBD2. The CDR3 totals 13 residues. The V segment lost 11 bases and the J segment 14 bases; nucleotides outside the gene matches: 18. In germline, CDR1 is ENHRY, CDR2 SYGVKD. The CDR3 loop reads CAASSSGTRNAYF. The CDR3 DNA follows: TGTGCCGCTAGCTCCTCCGGGACTAGGAATGCGTATTTT.

This chain connects TRBV14 to TRBJ1-1; D uncertain. CDR1 and CDR2 (germline): SGHDN, FVKESK. The CDR3 runs to 12 residues. V lost 0 bases to trimming and J lost 11 bases, with 10 bases between them. CDR3 bases: TGTGCCAGCAGCCAAGATCTACTCGGTGCTTTCTTT. Its translation is CASSQDLLGAFF. Filled out from reference TRBV14 and TRBJ1-1, the complete variable domain reads EAGVTQFPSHSVIEKGQTVTLRCDPISGHDNLYWYRRVMGKEIKFLLHFVKESKQDESGMPNNRFLAERTGGTYSTLKVQPAELEDSGVYFCASSQDLLGAFFGQGTRLTVV.

There are many counts of this clonotype. The V and J genes are TRBV6-5 and TRBJ2-7; D may be TRBD2 (5 bases). Between the trimmed V and J ends, which lost 4 bases and 6 bases, there was a span of 13 bases. Germline V CDR1 and CDR2: MNHEY, SVGAGI. There are 13 residues in the CDR3. The CDR3 region is CASSSVGEGEQYF. The DNA of the CDR3 is TGTGCCAGCAGTTCTGTTGGAGAGGGCGAGCAGTACTTC.

At least ten counts were recorded for this clonotype. The rearrangement joins TRBV20-1 to TRBJ1-1; D is unclear. This CDR3 is built from 15 residues. The germline CDR1 and CDR2 sequences are DFQATT and SNEGSKA (reference sequence). Trimming cost V 0 bases and J 1 base, with 12 bases left between them. Here the CDR3 reads CSARDFVASNTEAFF. As DNA, the CDR3 is TGCAGTGCTAGAGATTTCGTAGCCTCGAACACTGAAGCTTTCTTT.

There are many counts of this clonotype. This chain links TRBV30 with TRBJ2-2; D remains unclear. Trimming pared 2 bases from V and 0 bases from J, leaving 13 bases between. The CDR3 spans 16 residues. The germline gives CDR1 GTSNPN, CDR2 SVGIG (reference sequence). The CDR3: CAWSRSNSPNTGELFF. CDR3 bases: TGTGCCTGGAGTAGAAGTAACAGCCCGAACACCGGGGAGCTGTTTTTT.

This clonotype has at least ten counts. V usage is TRBV2 and J usage is TRBJ2-5, with D unresolved. Germline V gives CDR1 SNHLY, CDR2 FYNNEI. The V gene lost 3 bases and the J gene lost 9 bases, with 8 bases spanning the gap. The CDR3 consists of 11 residues. The CDR3 region is CASSDLVAQYF. The DNA of the CDR3 is TGTGCCAGCAGTGACCTCGTCGCCCAGTACTTC.

This clonotype showed up just a few times. The rearrangement links TRBV29-1 to TRBJ1-2; tentative D call: TRBD1 (5 bases). Germline V gene data show CDR1 as SQVTM and CDR2 as ANQGSEA. Trimming removed 3 bases from V and 7 bases from J, with 18 bases in between. CDR3 length: 14 residues. The CDR3 loop is CSVDNGAIAGGYTF. The CDR3 DNA sequence: TGCAGCGTTGATAATGGGGCCATCGCGGGTGGCTACACCTTC.

The table lists this clonotype with a few counts. The rearrangement joins TRBV20-1 to TRBJ1-1, with D unclear. V gave up 0 bases and J gave up 0 bases, with 11 bases separating them. The CDR3 contains 15 residues. The germline V gene encodes CDR1 DFQATT and CDR2 SNEGSKA (reference sequence). The CDR3 sequence: CSARDLGRMNTEAFF. The CDR3 bases are TGCAGTGCTAGAGATCTAGGCAGGATGAACACTGAAGCTTTCTTT.

This clonotype was recorded at least ten times. This chain links TRBV29-1 with TRBJ2-7, with unresolved D. There are 11 residues in the CDR3. Trimming shortened V by 4 bases and J by 2 bases, and 6 bases separated the two germline ends. CDR1 is SQVTM, CDR2 ANQGSEA, per germline. CDR3 sequence reads: CSVGWAYEQYF. The CDR3 DNA reads as TGCAGCGTTGGATGGGCCTACGAGCAGTACTTC.

The V gene is TRBV5-1, the J gene TRBJ1-1, with 8 bases fitting TRBD1. This CDR3 contains 14 residues. V shed 5 bases and J 4 bases; nucleotides not matched to a gene: 7. Germline lookup yields CDR1 SGHRS and CDR2 YFSETQ. The CDR3 nucleotides are TGCGCCAGCAGATCCGGACAGGGTGTCACTGAAGCTTTCTTT. Protein: CASRSGQGVTEAFF.

The J gene is TRBJ2-7, the V gene TRBV19, with D unresolved. Germline V gene sequence: CDR1 LNHDA, CDR2 SQIVND (reference sequence). CDR3 length: 17 amino acids. Trimming removed 9 bases at V and 0 bases at J, with 24 bases between. The DNA of the CDR3 is TGTGCCAGCTCAGGCCATGCCGCCGGCAGAAGCTCCTACGAGCAGTACTTC. Translating gives CASSGHAAGRSSYEQYF. Full variable domain (outside the CDR3, taken from reference TRBV19 and TRBJ2-7): DGGITQSPKYLFRKEGQNVTLSCEQNLNHDAMYWYRQDPGQGLRLIYYSQIVNDFQKGDIAEGYSVSREKKESFPLTVTSAQKNPTAFYLCASSGHAAGRSSYEQYFGPGTRLTVT.

The rearrangement links TRBV9 to TRBJ1-2; 10 bases match TRBD1. The CDR3 runs to 14 residues. Germline loops: CDR1 SGDLS, CDR2 YYNGEE. V shed 4 bases and J 8 bases; nucleotides not matched to a gene: 8. CDR3: CASSRGDRGGGYTF. The CDR3 DNA reads as TGTGCCAGCAGCCGCGGGGACAGGGGAGGCGGCTACACCTTC.

Turning to this clonotype: The junction and the germline gene differ at one end; a read error may be behind it. The chain carries TRBV2 and TRBJ1-2, with D perhaps TRBD1 (6 bases). The CDR3 spans 12 residues. Per germline, CDR1 SNHLY and CDR2 FYNNEI. CDR3 bases: TGTGCCAGCGGTGACAGGTTCGGCGGCTACACCTTC. Protein: CASGDRFGGYTF.

In its sample, this clonotype was seen many times. The rearrangement uses TRBV18 and TRBJ2-2, with D uncertain. V lost 4 bases to trimming and J lost 3 bases, with 3 bases between them. The CDR3 covers 12 residues. Germline V gives CDR1 KGHSH, CDR2 LQKENI. CDR3 coding DNA: TGTGCCAGCTCACAGGACACCGGGGAGCTGTTTTTT. Protein sequence: CASSQDTGELFF.

This clonotype was seen ten or more times. V gene TRBV28 combines with J gene TRBJ2-7; possibly TRBD2 for D (6 bases). This CDR3 is built from 13 residues. Trimming took off 5 bases at V and 2 bases at J, with 10 bases between the two ends. Germline values: CDR1 MDHEN, CDR2 SYDVKM. CDR3 DNA: TGTGCCAGCAGTGGACTAATTACCTACGAGCAGTACTTC. Translating it yields CASSGLITYEQYF.

Many counts were recorded for this clonotype. The rearrangement links TRBV12-5 to TRBJ2-5; TRBD2 matches 8 bases. Germline V CDR1 and CDR2: LGHNT, FRNRAP. This CDR3 comprises 16 residues. The J segment lost 5 bases and the V segment lost 0 bases, leaving 8 bases of the junction unmatched. The CDR3 is CASGLVRAGDWETQYF. The CDR3 DNA is TGTGCTAGTGGTTTGGTAAGAGCGGGAGATTGGGAGACCCAGTACTTC.

J is TRBJ2-2 and V is TRBV27; D not resolved. The V end was cut by 6 bases, the J end by 7 bases, with 18 bases between. Germline values: CDR1 MNHEY, CDR2 SMNVEV (reference sequence). The CDR3 has 15 amino acids. In nucleotides, the CDR3 is TGTGCCAGCAGACGAGACGGTGTCTTAATCGGGGAGCTGTTTTTT. Amino acids: CASRRDGVLIGELFF.

Many counts were recorded for this clonotype. The rearrangement links TRBV4-2 to TRBJ2-7, with a possible D match to TRBD2 (7 bases). The CDR3 has 14 amino acids. Trimming cost V 3 bases and J 4 bases, with 13 bases left between them. CDR1 and CDR2 from the germline V gene are LGHNA and YNFKEQ. The CDR3 loop reads CASSHPGGPYEQYF. DNA for the CDR3: TGTGCCAGCAGCCACCCGGGGGGCCCTTACGAGCAGTACTTC.

This clonotype was seen many times. The chain is built from TRBV9 and TRBJ2-7, with 11 bases identical to TRBD2. The CDR3 runs to 14 residues. CDR1 is SGDLS, CDR2 YYNGEE, per germline. V lost 2 bases, J lost 3 bases, and 1 base stayed unmatched. This chain's CDR3 is CASSVGLADYEQYF. For the CDR3, the DNA is TGTGCCAGCAGCGTGGGACTAGCGGACTACGAGCAGTACTTC.

There are many counts of this clonotype. The chain joins TRBV28 to TRBJ2-7, with a weak D call TRBD2 (5 bases). The CDR3 spans 15 residues. Between the trimmed V and J ends, which lost 6 bases and 2 bases, there was a span of 17 bases. Germline V gene sequence: CDR1 MDHEN, CDR2 SYDVKM. The CDR3 sequence is CASSSISGLTYEQYF. CDR3 sequence (DNA): TGTGCCAGCAGCTCGATCAGCGGTCTAACCTACGAGCAGTACTTC. Drawing the rest from reference TRBV28 and TRBJ2-7, the complete variable domain is DVKVTQSSRYLVKRTGEKVFLECVQDMDHENMFWYRQDPGLGLRLIYFSYDVKMKEKGDIPEGYSVSREKKERFSLILESASTNQTSMYLCASSSISGLTYEQYFGPGTRLTVT.

DNA for the CDR3: TGTGCCAGCAGCGTACGGGGGTACCAAGAGACCCAGTACTTC. Its protein product is CASSVRGYQETQYF. This sequence joins TRBV9 and TRBJ2-5, with D tentatively TRBD2 (6 bases). V shed 1 base and J shed 0 bases, with 7 bases lying between them. The CDR3 extends over 14 amino acids. Germline V CDR1 and CDR2: SGDLS, YYNGEE. Complete variable domain (other parts from reference TRBV9 and TRBJ2-5): DSGVTQTPKHLITATGQRVTLRCSPRSGDLSVYWYQQSLDQGLQFLIQYYNGEERAKGNILERFSAQQFPDLHSELNLSSLELGDSALYFCASSVRGYQETQYFGPGTRLLVL.